A selection of T cell receptor beta chains follows, all from one sample in a study of regulatory T cells in long-lasting Graves disease. TCRdb processed the multiplex PCR reads anew with MiXCR; each CDR3 protein has one entry. This sample has a few hundred thousand distinct CDR3 sequences, with 20% to 25% found just once. Sample: peripheral blood mononuclear cells (PBMCs), taken when the disease was refractory, from a patient treated with antithyroid drugs. Every receptor here comes from a female donor with Graves disease. The CDR3 runs from the conserved cysteine through the conserved F or W. Fields, in order: J gene, D gene, clone size, V gene, CDR3 DNA, CDR3 protein. D genes are given only for firm matches. The listing skips clone size in some rows; elsewhere it reads once, few, many or a size class.

TRBJ2-1	TRBD2	-	TRBV7-6	TGTGCCAGCAGCTACCTCGGACTAGGGTCGGTGTGGACTGAGCAGTTCTTC	CASSYLGLGSVWTEQFF
TRBJ2-2	TRBD2	few	TRBV5-5	TGTGCCAGCAGCTTCAGTAGGACTAGCGGGACGAACACCGGGGAGCTGTTTTTT	CASSFSRTSGTNTGELFF
TRBJ1-1	-	-	TRBV6-2/TRBV6-3	TGTGCCAGCAGTTACTCGCCGGGGAGCGGGGACACTGAAGCTTTCTTT	CASSYSPGSGDTEAFF
TRBJ2-7	-	-	TRBV6-1	TGTGCCAGCAGTGAACTTGGGAGTTCGAGGAACTACGAGCAGTACTTC	CASSELGSSRNYEQYF
TRBJ2-2	TRBD1	few	TRBV19	TGTGCCAGTAGTTCCACCGGGACAGTTAACACCGGGGAGCTGTTTTTT	CASSSTGTVNTGELFF
TRBJ1-6	TRBD1	many	TRBV11-2	TGTGCCAGCAGCTCCCTCCAGGGGGCCCCCTCACCCCTCCACTTT	CASSSLQGAPSPLHF
TRBJ2-7	TRBD2	-	TRBV20-1	TGCAGTGCTAGAGACTGGCGGGGGGGTTACGAGCAGTACTTC	CSARDWRGGYEQYF
TRBJ1-1	-	-	TRBV12-3/TRBV12-4	TGTGCCAGCAGTCCAGGGATTGCCACTGAAGCTTTCTTT	CASSPGIATEAFF
TRBJ1-6	-	few	TRBV19	TGTGCCACTTCCAACCCCACGAACTTGGGGTCACCCCTCCACTTT	CATSNPTNLGSPLHF
TRBJ1-1	-	-	TRBV19	TGTGCCAGTAGTGAGGGACGGCTGGTGAACACTGAAGCTTTCTTT	CASSEGRLVNTEAFF
TRBJ2-5	TRBD2	few	TRBV7-3	TGTGCCAGCAGCTTAACCGGGACTAGCGATCAAGAGACCCAGTACTTC	CASSLTGTSDQETQYF
TRBJ1-5	-	many	TRBV12-3/TRBV12-4	TGTGCCAGCACTGCAGGGGCTCAGCCCCAGCATTTT	CASTAGAQPQHF
TRBJ2-1	-	-	TRBV9	TGTGCCAGCAGCGTAGACAGCCACCACCGGGGGTACAATGAGCAGTTCTTC	CASSVDSHHRGYNEQFF
TRBJ1-5	-	-	TRBV5-6	TGTGCCAGCAGCTGGGGGGGGGCTAGCAATCAGCCCCAGCATTTT	CASSWGGASNQPQHF
TRBJ1-5	-	-	TRBV20-1	TGCAGTGCTACCCTGCGGGGAATGAATCAGCCCCAGCATTTT	CSATLRGMNQPQHF
TRBJ1-4	TRBD1	many	TRBV7-8	TGTGCCAGCAGCCCAGGACAGGGAAGGGGTGAAAAACTGTTTTTT	CASSPGQGRGEKLFF
TRBJ1-1	TRBD1	-	TRBV30	TGTGCCTGCCTTTCTGACAGGGGCACTGAAGCTTTCTTT	CACLSDRGTEAFF
TRBJ1-5	-	-	TRBV19	TGTGCCAGTAGTAACCCCGGAGGCCAGCCCCAGCATTTT	CASSNPGGQPQHF
TRBJ1-1	-	-	TRBV20-1	TGCAGTGCTTCCAGGGTGAACACTGAAGCTTTCTTT	CSASRVNTEAFF
TRBJ2-1	TRBD2	-	TRBV24-1	TGTGCCACATCCACCCTGGCTAGCGGTGGTCCCGATGAGCAGTTCTTC	CATSTLASGGPDEQFF
TRBJ2-2	-	many	TRBV12-3/TRBV12-4	TGTGCCAGCAGTAGCGAAGTCGGGGAGCTGTTTTTT	CASSSEVGELFF
TRBJ2-5	-	-	TRBV4-1	TGCGCCAGCAGCCAATTAAAAGGTCTCCAAGAGACCCAGTACTTC	CASSQLKGLQETQYF
TRBJ1-4	-	few	TRBV5-1	TGCGCCAGCAGCGGACTGTTGGATGAAAAACTGTTTTTT	CASSGLLDEKLFF